This record looks at one TCR beta chain sequence and its context. The CDR3 is cut off 3 residues early in the read; its end comes from the germline J gene. This entry comes from a study of T cells in women clearing cervical HPV infection. The V end lost 2 bases, the J end lost 0 bases, and 4 bases lay between the germline ends. CDR3 length equals 13 residues. The germline V gene encodes CDR1 SGHTA and CDR2 FQGNSA. The data were produced by immunoSEQ multiplex PCR, yet TCRdb's version contains in-frame clones alone and is incomplete. The sample spans fewer than 35,000 clones; the ten largest clones claim under 5%.

The rearrangement joins TRBV7-2 to TRBJ1-1; D is unresolved. Sequencing was carried out using blood buffy coat. This TCR was recovered from a woman aged 18 to 75 with a cervical HPV16 infection that either progressed to CIN3+ or cleared (not recorded which). Partial CDR3 DNA: TGTGCCAGCAGCTTATTCATGAACACTGAA. Its protein is CASSLFMNTE. The complete CDR3 protein is CASSLFMNTEAFF.